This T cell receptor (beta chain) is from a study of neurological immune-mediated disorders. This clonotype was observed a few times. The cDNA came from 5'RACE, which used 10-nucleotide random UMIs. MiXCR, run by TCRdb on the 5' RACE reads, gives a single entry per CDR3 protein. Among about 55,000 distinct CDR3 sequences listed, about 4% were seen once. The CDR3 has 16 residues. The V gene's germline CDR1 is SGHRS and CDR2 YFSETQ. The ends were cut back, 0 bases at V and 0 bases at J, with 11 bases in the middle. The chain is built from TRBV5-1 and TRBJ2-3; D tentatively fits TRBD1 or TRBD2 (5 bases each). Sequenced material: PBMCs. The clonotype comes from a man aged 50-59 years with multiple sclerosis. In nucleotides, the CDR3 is TGCGCCAGCAGCTTGGGGCCGGGGCAGAGCACAGATACGCAGTATTTT. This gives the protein CASSLGPGQSTDTQYF.